This record concerns one T cell receptor (beta chain) sequence. Its antigen remains unidentified. No base quality information exists; no much larger clone differs at one position. The CDR3 covers 14 residues, taking in both the cysteine and the phenylalanine. The retained sequence is limited to the CDR3, 42 bases, with the frame set at the first base. The germline V gene encodes CDR1 LNHDA and CDR2 SQIVND (reference sequence). Trimmed from V: 6 bases; trimmed from J: 5 bases; junction bases lacking a gene match: 4. The sample belongs to a study of blood T cell repertoires in COVID-19 (TCRdb year 2020). Some background on the complete study: Collaborator samples came from the United States, Italy and Spain and covered acute and convalescent phases of COVID-19. The material from the prospective study consisted of cDNA or gDNA derived from T cells, B-cell-depleted T cells, or PBMCs. Subjects who had been exposed to COVID-19, were actively infected with it, or had recovered from it provided the deeply sampled blood TCRbeta repertoires that made up the dataset. The repertoires were made available in a free public database intended to serve as a resource for research on the immune response to SARS-CoV-2. Samples were obtained from the ongoing ImmuneRACE study (first 160 participants) and from some 1,300 subjects provided by 6 global collaborators. Sample metadata almost always included a de-identified subject ID, COVID-19 status, age in years and sex. Where HLA class I and class II types were available, the types were taken from metadata supplied by the sample provider, not from assay-based typing. Overall study results and their limits: The amount of clinical and demographic metadata varied by source and participant and was provided uncurated.

TCRbeta CDR3 regions were amplified from genomic DNA by means of the immunoSEQ Assay, a bias-controlled multiplex PCR. Regarding the original processing steps: Nucleated cell counts per sample were estimated from amplification of reference gene primers within the assay. Sequence reads were collapsed and filtered to measure the absolute abundance of every unique TCRbeta CDR3 rearrangement. For each sample, productive Simpson clonality was calculated as the square root of Simpson's diversity index across productive rearrangements. The table was pulled from immuneACCESS by TCRdb, which kept in-frame rearrangements only. Such tables lose some clones; where checked, under half of the loss comes from unresolved V genes, and the rest has no known cause. Clone size and the V and J calls come from that table; the DNA yielded D and trimming. This sample is represented by 140,000 to 150,000 clones; roughly 87% of them were singletons. The top ten constitute 1.5% to 2% of the sample.

Collaborating institutions collected whole blood in K2EDTA tubes following their own protocols. For TCRbeta analysis, collaborators shipped samples in one of three forms: frozen whole blood, isolated PBMCs, or DNA extracted from either of those sample types. Rearrangement joined TRBV19 to TRBJ2-3; the junction holds 11 bases that match TRBD2. Sequenced: peripheral blood. The sequence came from a human donor in a cohort sampled during active COVID-19. The CDR3 here reads CASRTSGAGDTQYF. The bases are TGTGCCAGTAGGACTAGCGGGGCCGGAGATACGCAGTATTTT.